This T cell receptor beta chain is from a study of T-cell memory formation after mild COVID-19. With V trimmed by 2 bases and J by 1 base, 13 bases remained unmatched. CDR1 and CDR2 from the germline V gene are SGHRS and YFSETQ. The CDR3 length is 21 residues. TCRdb re-called the 5' RACE reads with MiXCR, one entry per CDR3 protein. The sample lists 470,000 or so distinct CDR3 sequences, around a sixth occurring once. The chain joins TRBV5-1 to TRBJ2-3; the match to TRBD2 covers 16 bases. The origin of this receptor is an adult woman who had mild COVID-19 (a few samples of this study predate the infection). Cell type and time point are not known. The sequenced sample was PBMCs or a T cell subset sorted from them (not recorded which). The DNA of the CDR3 is TGCGCCAGCAGCTTCTCCCATCCCGGGACTAGCGGGGGGGCCGGCACAGATACGCAGTATTTT. Translated, it gives CASSFSHPGTSGGAGTDTQYF.